This note documents a single T cell receptor (beta chain) sequence. The antigen remains unidentified. cDNA serving as the sequencing template came from extracted, reverse transcribed RNA. Sequenced by immunoSEQ multiplex PCR; TCRdb stores in-frame clones only, minus some. This table has about 150,000 clones, approximately 56% appearing once. This specimen comes from a study of CD8+ T cells in alopecia areata. Study-wide points: Alopecia totalis/universalis scalp especially showed more expanded CD8+ clones than normal scalp. Although TCR sharing was seen in mice, sharing across patients was less clear, possibly for HLA-related reasons. Normal skin's resident alphabeta T cells are sequenced alongside lesional scalp T cells.

This clonotype originated in a human donor in good health. Specimen: CD8+ T cells sorted from blood.

The CDR3 loop is CASSPRIAGGHEQFF. The CDR3 coding sequence is TGTGCCAGCAGCCCTCGGATAGCGGGAGGCCATGAGCAGTTCTTC. The chain recombines TRBV11-2 with TRBJ2-1; 10 positions agree with TRBD2. J was trimmed by 8 bases and V by 5 bases; bases with no gene match: 9. The germline V gene encodes CDR1 SGHAT and CDR2 FQNNGV. The CDR3 extends over 15 amino acids.